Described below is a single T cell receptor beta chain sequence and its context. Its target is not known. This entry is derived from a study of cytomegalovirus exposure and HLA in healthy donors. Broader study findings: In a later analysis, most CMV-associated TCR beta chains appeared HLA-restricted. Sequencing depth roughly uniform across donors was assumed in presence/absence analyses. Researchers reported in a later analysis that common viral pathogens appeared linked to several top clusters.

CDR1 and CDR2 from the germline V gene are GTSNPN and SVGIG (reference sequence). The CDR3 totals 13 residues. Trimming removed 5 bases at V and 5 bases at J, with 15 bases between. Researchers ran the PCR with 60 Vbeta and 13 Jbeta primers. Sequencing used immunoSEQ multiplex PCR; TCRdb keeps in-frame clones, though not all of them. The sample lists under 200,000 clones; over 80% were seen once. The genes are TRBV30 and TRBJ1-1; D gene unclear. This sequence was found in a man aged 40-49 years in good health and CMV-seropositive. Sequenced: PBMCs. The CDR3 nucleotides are TGTGCCTGGGGAGGACGGCTCGGTACTGAAGCTTTCTTT. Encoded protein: CAWGGRLGTEAFF.